This is a list of T cell receptor beta chains from one sample in a study of T cell changes during pregnancy in multiple sclerosis. TCRdb's copy holds only in-frame clones and misses some; the assay was immunoSEQ multiplex PCR. The data hold 95,000 to 150,000 clones, with approximately 93% observed a single time. The starting material was peripheral blood, obtained before pregnancy. The receptors originated from a female donor with multiple sclerosis, enrolled in a pregnancy study. Each CDR3 is given with its conserved first and last residue. Each record gives: CDR3 DNA, CDR3 protein, clone size, D gene, V gene, J gene. The D gene is left open where the match is weak. Where a row states a size, it is once, few, many or the class of an expanded clone; other rows omit it.

CDR3nt: TGTGCCAGCAGTTCCGGGACTAGCGGGAGGGCCCGTGATACGCAGTATTTT
CDR3aa: CASSSGTSGRARDTQYF
abundance: .
d_gene: TRBD2
v_gene: TRBV27
j_gene: TRBJ2-3

CDR3nt: TGTGCCAGCAGCTTTGGACAGGTGGAGCTATTGACCTTC
CDR3aa: CASSFGQVELLTF
abundance: .
d_gene: TRBD1
v_gene: TRBV9
j_gene: TRBJ1-2

CDR3nt: TGTGCCATCAGTGAGTCGGTACGCTTGCCCGGGGTTCGTTACGAGCAGTACTTC
CDR3aa: CAISESVRLPGVRYEQYF
abundance: .
d_gene: .
v_gene: TRBV10-3
j_gene: TRBJ2-7

CDR3nt: TGTGCCTGGAGGTATACAGGGGGCGCCGGCGGGGAGCTGTTTTTT
CDR3aa: CAWRYTGGAGGELFF
abundance: .
d_gene: TRBD1
v_gene: TRBV30
j_gene: TRBJ2-2

CDR3nt: TGTGCCAGCAGTCGCCCGGGGACCTACGAGCAGTACTTC
CDR3aa: CASSRPGTYEQYF
abundance: .
d_gene: .
v_gene: TRBV28
j_gene: TRBJ2-7

CDR3nt: TGTGCCAGCAGTATCGGACTAGCGGGGGGTAATGAGCAGTTCTTC
CDR3aa: CASSIGLAGGNEQFF
abundance: .
d_gene: TRBD2
v_gene: TRBV28
j_gene: TRBJ2-1

CDR3nt: TGTGCCAGCAGCCGAAAGACTAGCGGGAGCGTCGATACGCAGTATTTT
CDR3aa: CASSRKTSGSVDTQYF
abundance: .
d_gene: TRBD2
v_gene: TRBV4-2
j_gene: TRBJ2-3

CDR3nt: TGTGCCAGCAGTTCCCCATGGGGGGACTCTGGGGCCAACGTCCTGACTTTC
CDR3aa: CASSSPWGDSGANVLTF
abundance: once
d_gene: .
v_gene: TRBV27
j_gene: TRBJ2-6

CDR3nt: TGCAGCGTTGTGGAGAACTATGGCTACACCTTC
CDR3aa: CSVVENYGYTF
abundance: .
d_gene: .
v_gene: TRBV29-1
j_gene: TRBJ1-2

CDR3nt: TGTGCCAGCAGCGTAGGGGGCAGTAACACTGAAGCTTTCTTT
CDR3aa: CASSVGGSNTEAFF
abundance: .
d_gene: .
v_gene: TRBV9
j_gene: TRBJ1-1

CDR3nt: TGTGCCATCGGGACTAGCGGGGGCCGGTCCTACAATGAGCAGTTCTTC
CDR3aa: CAIGTSGGRSYNEQFF
abundance: .
d_gene: TRBD2
v_gene: TRBV10-3
j_gene: TRBJ2-1

CDR3nt: TGTGCCAGCAGCTTAGCGAGCGGGGCAAAGACCCAGTACTTC
CDR3aa: CASSLASGAKTQYF
abundance: .
d_gene: TRBD2
v_gene: TRBV7-2
j_gene: TRBJ2-5

CDR3nt: TGTGCCAGCAGCCCCGGACAGGGCTGGGGAAAACTGTTTTTT
CDR3aa: CASSPGQGWGKLFF
abundance: .
d_gene: TRBD1
v_gene: TRBV5-4
j_gene: TRBJ1-4

CDR3nt: TGTGCCAGCAGCTTCGACAGGGGAATTGCCGGTGAGCAGTTCTTC
CDR3aa: CASSFDRGIAGEQFF
abundance: .
d_gene: TRBD1
v_gene: TRBV9
j_gene: TRBJ2-1

CDR3nt: TGTGCCAGCAGCGTCGGGGGGTTCAATTCACCCCTCCACTTT
CDR3aa: CASSVGGFNSPLHF
abundance: .
d_gene: .
v_gene: TRBV9
j_gene: TRBJ1-6

CDR3nt: TGTGCCAGCAGCTTGGGCGGACTAGCGGGCGGAAAAGATACGCAGTATTTT
CDR3aa: CASSLGGLAGGKDTQYF
abundance: .
d_gene: TRBD2
v_gene: TRBV5-4
j_gene: TRBJ2-3

CDR3nt: TGTGCCTGGCTTGGGACAGAATATGGCTACACCTTC
CDR3aa: CAWLGTEYGYTF
abundance: .
d_gene: TRBD1
v_gene: TRBV30
j_gene: TRBJ1-2

CDR3nt: TGCGCCAGCAGCTTTAGGACAGAACAAGAGACCCAGTACTTC
CDR3aa: CASSFRTEQETQYF
abundance: .
d_gene: .
v_gene: TRBV5-1
j_gene: TRBJ2-5

CDR3nt: TGTGCCAGCATGTTCGGCCCCGGAGGTACAGATACGCAGTATTTT
CDR3aa: CASMFGPGGTDTQYF
abundance: few
d_gene: .
v_gene: TRBV16
j_gene: TRBJ2-3

CDR3nt: TGTGCCAGCAGCGCCCAGGGTTCCGGCTATGGCTACACCTTC
CDR3aa: CASSAQGSGYGYTF
abundance: .
d_gene: .
v_gene: TRBV28
j_gene: TRBJ1-2

CDR3nt: TGTGCCAGCAGTATTGGGACAGACTACGAGCAGTACTTC
CDR3aa: CASSIGTDYEQYF
abundance: .
d_gene: TRBD1
v_gene: TRBV11-1
j_gene: TRBJ2-7

CDR3nt: TGCGCCAGCAGCTCGGAGGCATACTCAGATACGCAGTATTTT
CDR3aa: CASSSEAYSDTQYF
abundance: .
d_gene: .
v_gene: TRBV5-1
j_gene: TRBJ2-3

CDR3nt: TGTGCCAGCAAGAGGAACATCGCGAACACCGGGGAGCTGTTTTTT
CDR3aa: CASKRNIANTGELFF
abundance: .
d_gene: .
v_gene: TRBV2
j_gene: TRBJ2-2

CDR3nt: TGTGCCAGCAGTCCTCTCCCCGGTGATACGCAGTATTTT
CDR3aa: CASSPLPGDTQYF
abundance: .
d_gene: .
v_gene: TRBV6-8
j_gene: TRBJ2-3

CDR3nt: TGTGCCAGCAGTTGGGACAGGAGCTCCTACGAGCAGTACTTC
CDR3aa: CASSWDRSSYEQYF
abundance: .
d_gene: TRBD1
v_gene: TRBV6-5
j_gene: TRBJ2-7

CDR3nt: TGTGCCAGCAGTCTACAGGGCTCCTATGGCTACACCTTC
CDR3aa: CASSLQGSYGYTF
abundance: .
d_gene: .
v_gene: TRBV27
j_gene: TRBJ1-2

CDR3nt: TGTGCCAGTCGAAAGGACAGGGTTGTAGGCGATGAGCAGTTCTTC
CDR3aa: CASRKDRVVGDEQFF
abundance: .
d_gene: TRBD1
v_gene: TRBV6-1
j_gene: TRBJ2-1

CDR3nt: TGTGCCAGCAGTCAACTCCGAGACACTGAAGCTTTCTTT
CDR3aa: CASSQLRDTEAFF
abundance: .
d_gene: .
v_gene: TRBV6-5
j_gene: TRBJ1-1

CDR3nt: TGCGCCAGCAAACCGGGGGGCAACTACAATGAGCAGTTCTTC
CDR3aa: CASKPGGNYNEQFF
abundance: .
d_gene: .
v_gene: TRBV5-1
j_gene: TRBJ2-1

CDR3nt: TGTGCCACCTCATCATGGGACAGCCAGTCCCCTGGGGCCAACGTCCTGACTTTC
CDR3aa: CATSSWDSQSPGANVLTF
abundance: .
d_gene: TRBD1
v_gene: TRBV27
j_gene: TRBJ2-6

CDR3nt: TGTGCCAGCTCACCACTTTTCGTCGGGGGTGAGGAGACCCAGTACTTC
CDR3aa: CASSPLFVGGEETQYF
abundance: .
d_gene: .
v_gene: TRBV18
j_gene: TRBJ2-5

CDR3nt: TGCGCCAGCAGCCAAGGTGAGACTAGCGGGTTCTACGAGCAGTACTTC
CDR3aa: CASSQGETSGFYEQYF
abundance: .
d_gene: TRBD2
v_gene: TRBV4-1
j_gene: TRBJ2-7

CDR3nt: TGCGCCAGCAGCTTGGAGGGCAGAGGGTCTGGGGCCAACGTCCTGACTTTC
CDR3aa: CASSLEGRGSGANVLTF
abundance: .
d_gene: .
v_gene: TRBV5-1
j_gene: TRBJ2-6

CDR3nt: TGTGCCAGCAGCTTCAGGGGACATGGCTACACCTTC
CDR3aa: CASSFRGHGYTF
abundance: .
d_gene: .
v_gene: TRBV5-8
j_gene: TRBJ1-2

CDR3nt: TGTGCCAGCAGTCTCCCGCCCCCCGAGGGAAAACTGTTTTTT
CDR3aa: CASSLPPPEGKLFF
abundance: .
d_gene: .
v_gene: TRBV6-6
j_gene: TRBJ1-4

CDR3nt: TGCAGCGTTGAGGGGACAGGGGTAGGCTACACCTTC
CDR3aa: CSVEGTGVGYTF
abundance: .
d_gene: TRBD1
v_gene: TRBV29-1
j_gene: TRBJ1-2

CDR3nt: TGTGCCAGCAGTGAAGGGACTAGCGGATACAATGAGCAGTTCTTC
CDR3aa: CASSEGTSGYNEQFF
abundance: .
d_gene: TRBD2
v_gene: TRBV2
j_gene: TRBJ2-1

CDR3nt: TGCGCCAGCAGCACCTCGGACAGGGAGAACACTGAAGCTTTCTTT
CDR3aa: CASSTSDRENTEAFF
abundance: .
d_gene: TRBD1
v_gene: TRBV5-1
j_gene: TRBJ1-1

CDR3nt: TGTGCCAGCACCATTGGCAGGGGACGCACAGATACGCAGTATTTT
CDR3aa: CASTIGRGRTDTQYF
abundance: few
d_gene: .
v_gene: TRBV7-6
j_gene: TRBJ2-3

CDR3nt: TGTGCCAGCACTTTAGCGGGGGGGCGGGCAGATACGCAGTATTTT
CDR3aa: CASTLAGGRADTQYF
abundance: .
d_gene: TRBD2
v_gene: TRBV7-2
j_gene: TRBJ2-3

CDR3nt: TGCGCCAGCAGCCAGGACAGAAACACCATATATTTT
CDR3aa: CASSQDRNTIYF
abundance: .
d_gene: .
v_gene: TRBV5-1
j_gene: TRBJ1-3

CDR3nt: TGTGCCTGGAGTGTACTGCTAATGGACAGGGAAAGTACGACCTATGGCTACACCTTC
CDR3aa: CAWSVLLMDRESTTYGYTF
abundance: .
d_gene: TRBD1
v_gene: TRBV30
j_gene: TRBJ1-2

CDR3nt: TGCGCCAGCGTAGGAGGGGTTAGCGGGGGAGGTTCTAGCACAGATACGCAGTATTTT
CDR3aa: CASVGGVSGGGSSTDTQYF
abundance: .
d_gene: TRBD2
v_gene: TRBV23-1
j_gene: TRBJ2-3

CDR3nt: TGTGCCAGCAGCGGACAGGGCGCCAATCAGCCCCAGCATTTT
CDR3aa: CASSGQGANQPQHF
abundance: .
d_gene: TRBD1
v_gene: TRBV6-6
j_gene: TRBJ1-5

CDR3nt: TGTGCCAGCAGCTTATATCCGGGACTAGCGGGGGCCCGGGGAAGTGAGCAGTTCTTC
CDR3aa: CASSLYPGLAGARGSEQFF
abundance: .
d_gene: TRBD2
v_gene: TRBV7-2
j_gene: TRBJ2-1

CDR3nt: TGTGCCAGCAGTGAACTAGCGGGGGGGCCCTACGAGCAGTACTTC
CDR3aa: CASSELAGGPYEQYF
abundance: .
d_gene: TRBD2
v_gene: TRBV2
j_gene: TRBJ2-7